One sample yielded the 29 T cell receptor beta chains listed below, sequenced in a study of cytotoxic CD8 clonotypes in ibrutinib-treated CLL. Produced via immunoSEQ multiplex PCR; TCRdb's table is partial and in-frame only. The sample has about 140,000 clones; approximately 80% are singletons. The sample in question was PBMCs, obtained after 36 months of ibrutinib treatment. The receptors stem from a human donor with chronic lymphocytic leukemia.

This clone was seen just once. J is TRBJ2-7 and V is TRBV5-4; TRBD1 or TRBD2 may be the D gene (5 bases each). The CDR3 is 13 residues long. Trimming cost V 1 base and J 9 bases, with 14 bases left between them. Germline V gene sequence: CDR1 SGHNT, CDR2 YYREEE (reference sequence). The CDR3 reads CASSLSGPSGQYF. The CDR3 DNA reads as TGTGCCAGCAGCTTGTCGGGACCCTCCGGGCAGTACTTC. Supplemented by reference TRBV5-4 and TRBJ2-7, the full variable domain reads ETGVTQSPTHLIKTRGQQVTLRCSSQSGHNTVSWYQQALGQGPQFIFQYYREEENGRGNFPPRFSGLQFPNYSSELNVNALELDDSALYLCASSLSGPSGQYFGPGTRLTVT.

This sequence joins TRBV5-1 and TRBJ1-2, with D possibly matching TRBD1 (6 bases). The germline V gene has CDR1 SGHRS and CDR2 YFSETQ. Trimming pared 2 bases from V and 7 bases from J, leaving 12 bases between. The CDR3 consists of 13 residues. This CDR3 reads CASSLYRASGYTF. Here the CDR3 DNA reads TGCGCCAGCAGCTTATACAGGGCCAGTGGCTACACCTTC.

This chain links TRBV5-1 with TRBJ1-3; D remains unclear. There are 15 residues in the CDR3. In germline, CDR1 is SGHRS, CDR2 YFSETQ. Trimming took off 0 bases at V and 3 bases at J, with 10 bases between the two ends. The CDR3: CASSLGDEFGNTIYF. The CDR3 DNA reads TGCGCCAGCAGCTTGGGCGACGAATTTGGAAACACCATATATTTT. Based on the CDR3 plus reference TRBV5-1 and TRBJ1-3, the full variable domain is KAGVTQTPRYLIKTRGQQVTLSCSPISGHRSVSWYQQTPGQGLQFLFEYFSETQRNKGNFPGRFSGRQFSNSRSEMNVSTLELGDSALYLCASSLGDEFGNTIYFGEGSWLTVV.

The chain carries TRBV2 and TRBJ1-4; the match to TRBD1 covers 7 bases. The CDR3 is made up of 13 amino acids. Looked up from germline, CDR1 is SNHLY and CDR2 is FYNNEI. Trimming at V came to 5 bases and at J to 8 bases, leaving 5 bases not matched to a gene. The chain's CDR3 is CASSRQGFEKLFF. In DNA form, the CDR3 reads TGTGCCAGCAGTAGACAGGGTTTCGAAAAACTGTTTTTT.

CDR3 coding DNA: TGTGCCACCAGCAGAGCCCGAGACTATGGCTACACCTTC. Residues: CATSRARDYGYTF. This chain joins TRBV15 and TRBJ1-2; no clear D gene. CDR3 length: 13 amino acids. CDR1 and CDR2 (germline): LNHNV, YYDKDF (reference sequence). Trimming took 1 base from V and 3 from J, leaving 6 bases between them.

The table lists this clone with a few counts. DNA for the CDR3: TGTGCCAGCAGCCTCGGACTAGCCCCCAATGAGCAGTTCTTC. Translated, it gives CASSLGLAPNEQFF. V gene TRBV11-3 combines with J gene TRBJ2-1, with TRBD2 matching over 8 bases. The CDR3 covers 14 residues. The V segment lost 5 bases and the J segment 6 bases; nucleotides outside the gene matches: 6. Germline CDR1 SGHNT, CDR2 YENEEA.

The rearrangement joins TRBV6-1 to TRBJ1-1; tentatively, D is TRBD1 (6 bases). The CDR3 spans 13 residues. CDR1 is MNHNS, CDR2 SASEGT, per germline. V was cut by 7 bases and J by 5 bases, with 14 bases left in between. The CDR3 protein is CASTQGVGTEAFF. CDR3 DNA: TGTGCCAGCACACAGGGAGTAGGGACTGAAGCTTTCTTT.

In regard to this clone: Other DNA variants within this sample encode the same CDR3. The chain joins TRBV25-1 to TRBJ1-1; D not certain. V shed 0 bases and J shed 1 base, with 6 bases lying between them. The CDR3 has 14 amino acids. In germline, CDR1 is MGHDK, CDR2 SYGVNS. In DNA form, the CDR3 reads TGTGCCAGCAGTGAATATGGAGCGAACACTGAAGCTTTCTTT. This codes for CASSEYGANTEAFF.

The genes are TRBV28 and TRBJ2-7; D not certain. Germline loops: CDR1 MDHEN, CDR2 SYDVKM. The CDR3 is 13 residues long. The V end was cut by 7 bases, the J end by 2 bases, with 12 bases between. CDR3 residues: CASTAAVTYEQYF. The CDR3 DNA follows: TGTGCCAGCACCGCGGCCGTTACCTACGAGCAGTACTTC.

V usage is TRBV27 and J usage is TRBJ2-1; TRBD1 matches at 12 bases. CDR3 length equals 15 residues. Losses at the gene ends were 2 bases for V and 7 bases for J; bases not matched to a gene: 3. Germline V gene data show CDR1 as MNHEY and CDR2 as SMNVEV (reference sequence). The CDR3 is CASSLGTGGRNEQFF. CDR3 DNA sequence: TGTGCCAGCAGTTTAGGGACAGGGGGCAGGAATGAGCAGTTCTTC.

The rearrangement links TRBV6-4 to TRBJ2-2; 8 bases are a match to TRBD2. The V gene end was trimmed by 2 bases and the J gene end by 4 bases; junction bases not matched to a gene: 9. Germline V CDR1 and CDR2: MRHNA, SNTAGT. The CDR3 is made up of 17 amino acids. Here the CDR3 reads CASSDVQRGPFTGELFF. In DNA, the CDR3 is TGTGCCAGCAGTGACGTCCAGCGGGGGCCTTTCACCGGGGAGCTGTTTTTT.

The CDR3 nucleotides read TGTGCCAGCAGCCAAGTAGGGGTAGAAGCTTTCTTT. It codes for CASSQVGVEAFF. The chain links TRBV14 to TRBJ1-1; a possible D gene is TRBD1 (5 bases). The CDR3 is 12 amino acids. CDR1 SGHDN and CDR2 FVKESK come from the germline V gene. V lost 1 base to trimming and J lost 8 bases, with 8 bases between them.

This chain links TRBV5-1 with TRBJ2-5, with D unclear. This CDR3 is built from 13 residues. Trimming took 0 bases from V and 2 from J, leaving 5 bases between them. Germline V gene lookup returns CDR1 SGHRS and CDR2 YFSETQ. The CDR3 loop reads CASSLAVQETQYF. The CDR3 coding sequence is TGCGCCAGCAGCTTGGCCGTACAAGAGACCCAGTACTTC. The full variable domain, in which reference TRBV5-1 and TRBJ2-5 provide the parts outside the CDR3, is KAGVTQTPRYLIKTRGQQVTLSCSPISGHRSVSWYQQTPGQGLQFLFEYFSETQRNKGNFPGRFSGRQFSNSRSEMNVSTLELGDSALYLCASSLAVQETQYFGPGTRLLVL.

This clone showed up just a few times. This sequence joins TRBV2 and TRBJ2-7; D might be TRBD1 or TRBD2, each matching 5 bases. Germline CDR1 is SNHLY and CDR2 is FYNNEI. Trimming removed 1 base from V and 8 bases from J, with 9 bases in between. The CDR3 covers 12 residues. In nucleotides, the CDR3 is TGTGCCAGCAGTGAAGGTGGGGGTCAGCAGTACTTC. As protein: CASSEGGGQQYF.

The chain carries TRBV6-5 and TRBJ1-6; 7 bases are a match to TRBD1. The CDR3 extends over 15 amino acids. The germline gives CDR1 MNHEY, CDR2 SVGAGI. Germline trimming cut 2 bases from V and 7 bases from J; bases unmatched to any gene: 5. The CDR3 DNA reads TGTGCCAGCAGTTACACAGGGGTCCAAAATTCACCCCTCCACTTT. Encoded protein: CASSYTGVQNSPLHF.

The V call is TRBV6-6, the J call TRBJ1-1; D is unresolved. This CDR3 has 12 residues. V dropped 5 bases and J dropped 5 bases, with 9 bases sitting between them. Germline CDR1 MNHNY, CDR2 SVGAGI (reference sequence). This chain's CDR3 is CASSPGGTEAFF. As DNA, the CDR3 is TGTGCCAGCAGTCCAGGTGGAACTGAAGCTTTCTTT.

J is TRBJ1-2 and V is TRBV18, with unresolved D. V shed 5 bases and J shed 3 bases, with 10 bases lying between them. Looked up from germline, CDR1 is KGHSH and CDR2 is LQKENI. The CDR3 sequence is 13 residues long. This CDR3 reads CASSRILHYGYTF. DNA for the CDR3: TGTGCCAGCTCAAGGATTCTGCACTATGGCTACACCTTC.

CDR3 sequence (DNA): TGTGCCACCAGCGGATACCCGGGACAGTATGGCTACGAGCAGTACTTC. This translates into CATSGYPGQYGYEQYF. The chain recombines TRBV15 with TRBJ2-7, with TRBD1 matching over 7 bases. This CDR3 contains 16 residues. Losses at the gene ends were 5 bases for V and 3 bases for J; bases not matched to a gene: 13. Germline CDR1 reads LNHNV; CDR2 reads YYDKDF (reference sequence).

The chain recombines TRBV7-3 with TRBJ2-1, with 7 bases fitting TRBD2. Trimming at V came to 5 bases and at J to 7 bases, leaving 11 bases not matched to a gene. The germline CDR1 and CDR2 sequences are SGHTA and FQGTGA. This CDR3 has 15 residues. For the CDR3, the DNA is TGTGCCAGCAGCCTAAGCGGGACTTTGGGTAATGAGCAGTTCTTC. Its protein is CASSLSGTLGNEQFF.

The rearrangement joins TRBV11-2 to TRBJ2-3; tentative D call: TRBD2 (6 bases). Germline CDR1 SGHAT, CDR2 FQNNGV. V lost 7 bases to trimming and J lost 6 bases, with 14 bases between them. The CDR3 has 13 residues. DNA for the CDR3: TGTGCCAGCACAGGTAGCGGTCGGGATACGCAGTATTTT. This encodes CASTGSGRDTQYF.

V gene TRBV6-1 combines with J gene TRBJ1-1, with 9 bases matching TRBD1. The germline CDR1 and CDR2 sequences are MNHNS and SASEGT. This CDR3 spans 13 amino acids. The V and J ends lost 11 bases and 2 bases, in that order; junction bases with no gene match: 6. The CDR3 coding sequence is TGTGCCGGCCGGGACAGGGACAACACTGAAGCTTTCTTT. Translating it yields CAGRDRDNTEAFF.

This chain's CDR3 is CASSRGTGLTDTQYF. CDR3 DNA: TGTGCCAGCAGCCGAGGGACAGGGCTCACAGATACGCAGTATTTT. This chain joins TRBV7-9 and TRBJ2-3; 9 nucleotides match TRBD1. Trimming took 5 bases from V and 2 from J; bases not matched to a gene: 5. Germline V gene data show CDR1 as SEHNR and CDR2 as FQNEAQ (reference sequence). The CDR3 is made up of 15 amino acids.

The chain carries TRBV2 and TRBJ2-2, with no clear D. The CDR3 totals 12 residues. The germline gives CDR1 SNHLY, CDR2 FYNNEI. The ends were cut back, 8 bases at V and 3 bases at J, with 7 bases in the middle. Here the CDR3 reads CASGQYTGELFF. The CDR3 coding sequence is TGTGCCAGCGGCCAGTACACCGGGGAGCTGTTTTTT.

The chain is built from TRBV7-9 and TRBJ1-2, with 9 nucleotides matching TRBD1. The CDR3 spans 14 residues. In germline, CDR1 is SEHNR, CDR2 FQNEAQ (reference sequence). Unmatched junction bases numbered 5, after V lost 4 bases and J lost 5 bases. CDR3 nucleotide sequence: TGTGCCAGCAGCTCCGGGACAGGGTTTTATGGCTACACCTTC. Translation gives CASSSGTGFYGYTF.

This clone was detected only a few times. The rearrangement uses TRBV14 and TRBJ2-7, with D unclear. Trimming left V 1 base short and J 4 bases short, with 5 bases between. The CDR3 consists of 12 residues. Germline V CDR1 and CDR2: SGHDN, FVKESK. CDR3: CASSQVRYEQYF. The CDR3 DNA is TGTGCCAGCAGCCAAGTCCGTTACGAGCAGTACTTC. The variable domain in full, with the rest retrieved from reference TRBV14 and TRBJ2-7, is EAGVTQFPSHSVIEKGQTVTLRCDPISGHDNLYWYRRVMGKEIKFLLHFVKESKQDESGMPNNRFLAERTGGTYSTLKVQPAELEDSGVYFCASSQVRYEQYFGPGTRLTVT.

The chain combines TRBV25-1 with TRBJ1-3; D might be TRBD1 (5 bases). Trimming took 5 bases from V and 4 from J, leaving 15 bases between them. Germline V CDR1 and CDR2: MGHDK, SYGVNS. CDR3 size: 15 residues. The CDR3 sequence: CASSSWGDGGNTIYF. The CDR3 bases are TGTGCCAGCAGTTCTTGGGGGGACGGAGGAAACACCATATATTTT.

The rearrangement joins TRBV10-1 to TRBJ1-1; D is unclear. V dropped 2 bases and J dropped 0 bases, with 10 bases sitting between them. Germline V gene sequence: CDR1 WNHNN, CDR2 SYGVQD (reference sequence). This CDR3 has 15 residues. Here the CDR3 DNA reads TGCGCCAGCAGTGAGGCGGTGGGGATGAACACTGAAGCTTTCTTT. This sequence encodes CASSEAVGMNTEAFF.

The J gene is TRBJ2-7, the V gene TRBV10-3; TRBD1 aligns across 9 bases. The CDR3 loop spans 14 amino acids. Trimming removed 6 bases from V and 5 bases from J; junction bases left unmatched: 8. Germline assignment: CDR1 ENHRY and CDR2 SYGVKD. The CDR3 spells CAIRSGTGINEQYF. CDR3 in DNA: TGTGCCATCAGATCCGGGACAGGGATCAACGAGCAGTACTTC.

This clone was picked up many times. The chain links TRBV7-6 to TRBJ1-1, with D unclear. V shed 5 bases and J shed 0 bases, with 7 bases lying between them. Germline V CDR1 and CDR2: SGHVS, FNYEAQ. This CDR3 region has 13 residues. In nucleotides, the CDR3 is TGTGCCAGCAGCCAGGACTTGAACACTGAAGCTTTCTTT. Amino acids: CASSQDLNTEAFF.